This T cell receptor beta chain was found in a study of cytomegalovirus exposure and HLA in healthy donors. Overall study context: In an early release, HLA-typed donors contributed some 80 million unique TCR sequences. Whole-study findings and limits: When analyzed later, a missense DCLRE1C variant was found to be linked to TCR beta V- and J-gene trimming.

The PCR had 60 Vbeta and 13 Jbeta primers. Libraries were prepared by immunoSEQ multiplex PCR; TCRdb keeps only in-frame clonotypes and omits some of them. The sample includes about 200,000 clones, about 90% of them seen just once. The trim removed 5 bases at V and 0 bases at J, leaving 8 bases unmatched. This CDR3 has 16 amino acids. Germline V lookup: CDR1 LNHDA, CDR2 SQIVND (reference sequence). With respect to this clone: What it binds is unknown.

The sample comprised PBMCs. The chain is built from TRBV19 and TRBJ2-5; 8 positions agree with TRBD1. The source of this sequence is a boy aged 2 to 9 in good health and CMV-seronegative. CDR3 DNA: TGTGCCAGTAGTGTTCGACAGGGGAGGCACCAAGAGACCCAGTACTTC. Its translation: CASSVRQGRHQETQYF.